This T cell receptor beta chain came from a study of OX40 agonist ivuxolimab in advanced cancers. Measured with immunoSEQ multiplex PCR; TCRdb has only the in-frame clones, and not every one. The sample includes nearly 50,000 clones, about 81% of them seen just once. To note about this clone: The antigen is unknown.

Broader study findings: Averaged across samples, CD8+ T cells carried more expanded clones than CD4+ did.

The CDR3 loop spans 12 amino acids. Germline lookup yields CDR1 MNHEY and CDR2 SVGAGI. Deletions cut 5 bases from V and 7 bases from J, with 11 bases between. The source is an adult with an advanced solid tumor such as melanoma, head and neck, liver or kidney cancer. The specimen was CD4+ or CD8+ T cells sorted from blood, collected in a trial of the OX40 agonist ivuxolimab. The chain employs TRBV6-5 and TRBJ1-1; D uncertain. The CDR3 DNA reads as TGTGCCAGCAGTGGGAGGGCTGGTGAAGCTTTCTTT. Residues: CASSGRAGEAFF.